Shown below are 32 T cell receptor beta chains from a single sample sequenced in a study of blood T cell repertoires in COVID-19. Here immunoSEQ multiplex PCR was the method, and the copy in TCRdb shows in-frame clones only, minus some. The sample lists under 300,000 clones; about 80% were seen once. The sequenced sample consisted of peripheral blood. All receptors derive from a woman of 80 years or more with active or convalescent COVID-19.

The chain is built from TRBV10-2 and TRBJ2-5, with D uncertain. The CDR3 has 14 amino acids. The germline CDR1 and CDR2 sequences are WSHSY and SAAADI. The ends were cut back, 11 bases at V and 0 bases at J, with 16 bases in the middle. The CDR3 sequence: CAGGSAPYQETQYF. The CDR3 DNA reads as TGCGCCGGTGGTAGTGCCCCGTACCAAGAGACCCAGTACTTC.

This clone has just one count. The rearrangement joins TRBV7-9 to TRBJ2-2; 8 bases map to TRBD1. The CDR3 has 15 residues. The V and J ends lost 4 bases and 6 bases, in that order; junction bases with no gene match: 7. Per the germline V gene, CDR1 is SEHNR and CDR2 is FQNEAQ (reference sequence). CDR3 in amino acids: CASSSWTGKAGELFF. CDR3 coding DNA: TGTGCCAGCAGCTCGTGGACAGGGAAGGCCGGGGAGCTGTTTTTT.

V is TRBV9 and J is TRBJ2-1; tentatively, D is TRBD2 (7 bases). The germline V gene has CDR1 SGDLS and CDR2 YYNGEE. CDR3 size: 16 residues. Trimming took 3 bases from V and 0 from J, leaving 13 bases between them. The CDR3 DNA reads TGTGCCAGCAGCGCTTACGCGGGGGCCTCCTACAATGAGCAGTTCTTC. Protein product: CASSAYAGASYNEQFF.

The J gene is TRBJ1-1, the V gene TRBV5-1; tentatively, D is TRBD1 (6 bases). V was pared by 3 bases and J by 4 bases, with 13 bases between. This CDR3 contains 14 residues. Germline V gives CDR1 SGHRS, CDR2 YFSETQ. CDR3 coding DNA: TGCGCCAGCAGCTCAAGCAGGGGTGGCACTGAAGCTTTCTTT. Its translation is CASSSSRGGTEAFF.

V and J are TRBV5-6 and TRBJ2-1; no reliable D call. The germline CDR1 and CDR2 sequences are SGHDT and YYEEEE. The V gene lost 4 bases and the J gene lost 9 bases, with 8 bases spanning the gap. CDR3 size: 11 residues. CDR3 coding DNA: TGTGCCAGCAGCCTAAGCCGTGAGCAGTTCTTC. This codes for CASSLSREQFF. Combining the CDR3 with reference TRBV5-6 and TRBJ2-1 gives the whole variable domain DAGVTQSPTHLIKTRGQQVTLRCSPKSGHDTVSWYQQALGQGPQFIFQYYEEEERQRGNFPDRFSGHQFPNYSSELNVNALLLGDSALYLCASSLSREQFFGPGTRLTVL.

This sequence joins TRBV30 and TRBJ1-5; 7 bases align to TRBD1. V was clipped by 5 bases and J by 6 bases; unmatched bases: 7. The CDR3 totals 13 residues. From germline, CDR1 is GTSNPN and CDR2 SVGIG (reference sequence). The DNA of the CDR3 is TGTGCCTGGGAGACAGGGTTGGGTCAGCCCCAGCATTTT. This sequence encodes CAWETGLGQPQHF.

The V call is TRBV6-4, the J call TRBJ1-2; D possibly corresponds to TRBD1 (5 bases). The germline CDR1 and CDR2 sequences are MRHNA and SNTAGT. Trimming took off 3 bases at V and 1 base at J, with 9 bases between the two ends. CDR3 length: 14 residues. The CDR3 here is CASSEGRDNYGYTF. DNA for the CDR3: TGTGCCAGCAGTGAGGGCAGGGATAACTATGGCTACACCTTC.

The chain recombines TRBV6-4 with TRBJ1-5; D gene ambiguous. This CDR3 has 15 amino acids. Trimming left V 5 bases short and J 0 bases short, with 11 bases between. Per germline, CDR1 MRHNA and CDR2 SNTAGT. DNA of the CDR3: TGTGCCAGCAGTTCCACGGGGTATAGCAATCAGCCCCAGCATTTT. This sequence encodes CASSSTGYSNQPQHF.

The chain links TRBV5-1 to TRBJ2-3, with TRBD2 matching over 8 bases. The CDR3 spans 14 residues. CDR1 is SGHRS, CDR2 YFSETQ, per germline. The ends lost 3 bases at V and 3 bases at J; junction bases unmatched: 3. The CDR3 loop reads CASSSGLGTDTQYF. CDR3 sequence (DNA): TGCGCCAGCAGCTCGGGACTAGGTACAGATACGCAGTATTTT.

The chain couples TRBV6-5 to TRBJ1-2; TRBD1 aligns across 8 bases. Germline loops: CDR1 MNHEY, CDR2 SVGAGI. V shed 6 bases and J 2 bases; nucleotides not matched to a gene: 8. The CDR3 loop spans 15 amino acids. The CDR3: CASRRTRQGNYGYTF. CDR3 DNA sequence: TGTGCCAGCAGACGGACTCGACAGGGGAACTATGGCTACACCTTC.

This chain links TRBV5-1 with TRBJ2-1; TRBD1 matches at 10 bases. The V segment lost 2 bases and the J segment 4 bases; nucleotides outside the gene matches: 9. The CDR3 extends over 17 amino acids. Germline V gene sequence: CDR1 SGHRS, CDR2 YFSETQ. CDR3 in amino acids: CASSFGQGDPKYNEQFF. CDR3 bases: TGCGCCAGCAGCTTCGGACAGGGGGATCCCAAATACAATGAGCAGTTCTTC.

The chain is built from TRBV30 and TRBJ2-7; possible D gene TRBD2, 5 bases. The germline CDR1 and CDR2 sequences are GTSNPN and SVGIG (reference sequence). V was cut by 2 bases and J by 6 bases, with 14 bases left in between. The CDR3 contains 13 residues. CDR3 residues: CAWSRADHREQYF. The CDR3 nucleotides read TGTGCCTGGAGTAGAGCGGACCACCGCGAGCAGTACTTC.

The chain links TRBV29-1 to TRBJ2-3; a possible D gene is TRBD1 (5 bases). Germline CDR1 SQVTM, CDR2 ANQGSEA. V dropped 7 bases and J dropped 4 bases, with 18 bases sitting between them. The CDR3 has 14 amino acids. Written as DNA, the CDR3 is TGCAGCGCTGGACATTCCACCGACGCAGATACGCAGTATTTT. Its protein product is CSAGHSTDADTQYF.

The chain carries TRBV6-5 and TRBJ1-2, with a possible D match to TRBD1 (5 bases). V lost 3 bases and J lost 8, with 16 bases in between. This CDR3 has 14 residues. Germline CDR1 and CDR2: MNHEY and SVGAGI. The CDR3, as DNA: TGTGCCAGCAGTTATCGTCCTGGGTGGGGCGGCTACACCTTC. Its protein product is CASSYRPGWGGYTF.

This sequence joins TRBV6-1 and TRBJ1-5; D remains unclear. Trimming cost V 1 base and J 3 bases, with 16 bases left between them. In germline, CDR1 is MNHNS, CDR2 SASEGT. The CDR3 consists of 17 residues. CDR3 sequence reads: CASSEGRGGDTNQPQHF. The CDR3 DNA reads as TGTGCCAGCAGTGAAGGCCGGGGAGGAGATACCAATCAGCCCCAGCATTTT.

This clone showed up just a few times. This sequence joins TRBV24-1 and TRBJ1-2, with TRBD1 identical over 10 bases. Looked up from germline, CDR1 is KGHDR and CDR2 is SFDVKD. The CDR3 runs 16 residues. Trimming cost V 4 bases and J 6 bases; bases outside gene matches: 10. DNA for the CDR3: TGTGCCACCAGTGACCCGAACGGACAGGGGGGCGATGGCTACACCTTC. Protein sequence: CATSDPNGQGGDGYTF.

The J gene is TRBJ1-2, the V gene TRBV9; 10 nucleotides agree with TRBD1. This CDR3 region has 15 residues. CDR1 SGDLS and CDR2 YYNGEE come from the germline V gene. V shed 0 bases and J 8 bases; nucleotides not matched to a gene: 7. The DNA for the CDR3 is TGTGCCAGCAGCGTAGTAAGGACAGGGGGTATGGGCTACACCTTC. Its translation is CASSVVRTGGMGYTF.

The chain recombines TRBV20-1 with TRBJ2-7; tentative D call: TRBD1 (6 bases). This CDR3 comprises 11 residues. The germline gives CDR1 DFQATT, CDR2 SNEGSKA (reference sequence). The V end lost 2 bases, the J end lost 6 bases, and 8 bases lay between the germline ends. Here the CDR3 reads CSARQGSEQYF. The DNA of the CDR3 is TGCAGTGCTAGACAGGGGAGCGAGCAGTACTTC.

V usage is TRBV7-8 and J usage is TRBJ2-3, with 16 bases lining up with TRBD2. The CDR3 is 17 residues long. Germline CDR1 and CDR2: SGHVS and FQNEAQ. Trimming at V came to 3 bases and at J to 6 bases, leaving 6 bases not matched to a gene. The CDR3 nucleotides are TGTGCCAGCAGCTTTTACGGGACTAGCGGGAGGGTGGATACGCAGTATTTT. This sequence encodes CASSFYGTSGRVDTQYF.

The rearrangement links TRBV5-1 to TRBJ2-5; D possibly corresponds to TRBD2 (5 bases). CDR1 SGHRS and CDR2 YFSETQ come from the germline V gene. This CDR3 region has 15 residues. V was pared by 8 bases and J by 3 bases, with 20 bases between. The CDR3 loop reads CASTGSSPLKETQYF. The CDR3 nucleotides are TGCGCCAGTACGGGGAGTTCCCCTTTAAAAGAGACCCAGTACTTC.

V is TRBV19 and J is TRBJ2-3; 10 positions match TRBD2. Unmatched junction bases numbered 8, after V lost 1 base and J lost 7 bases. The CDR3 runs to 16 residues. Per germline, CDR1 LNHDA and CDR2 SQIVND (reference sequence). CDR3 nucleotides: TGTGCCAGTAGTATAGTCCCGGGACTAGCGATAAATACGCAGTATTTT. Translated: CASSIVPGLAINTQYF.

This clone was seen only once. V usage is TRBV5-4 and J usage is TRBJ1-1, with D uncertain. The CDR3 contains 14 residues. V was pared by 2 bases and J by 1 base, with 9 bases between. CDR1 and CDR2 (germline): SGHNT, YYREEE (reference sequence). The CDR3 nucleotides are TGTGCCAGCAGCTTTTTCCGGGAGAACACTGAAGCTTTCTTT. Protein sequence: CASSFFRENTEAFF.

This clone was picked up a small number of times. The chain combines TRBV18 with TRBJ1-3; TRBD1 matches at 7 bases. This CDR3 has 16 residues. The germline gives CDR1 KGHSH, CDR2 LQKENI. J lost 0 bases, V lost 3 bases, and 5 bases had no gene match. CDR3 in amino acids: CASSPPGGLSGNTIYF. The CDR3 coding sequence is TGTGCCAGCTCACCGCCAGGGGGGCTCTCTGGAAACACCATATATTTT.

The genes are TRBV9 and TRBJ1-5, with D perhaps TRBD1 (5 bases). V shed 2 bases and J shed 7 bases, with 16 bases lying between them. This CDR3 comprises 15 residues. Per the germline V gene, CDR1 is SGDLS and CDR2 is YYNGEE. The CDR3 coding sequence is TGTGCCAGCAGCGTTGGGGGGGAGTCTCTACAGCCCCAGCATTTT. As protein: CASSVGGESLQPQHF.

The chain combines TRBV7-2 with TRBJ2-7; 8 bases align to TRBD1. The CDR3 runs to 15 residues. The V and J ends lost 6 bases and 3 bases, in that order; junction bases with no gene match: 10. Germline V gene data show CDR1 as SGHTA and CDR2 as FQGNSA. The CDR3 protein is CASRSGQGLNYEQYF. CDR3 coding DNA: TGTGCCAGCAGGTCCGGACAGGGTCTGAACTACGAGCAGTACTTC.

This chain uses TRBV19 with TRBJ1-5, with TRBD1 matching 8 bases. CDR1 and CDR2 (germline): LNHDA, SQIVND (reference sequence). J was trimmed by 6 bases and V by 4 bases; bases with no gene match: 14. This CDR3 has 17 residues. The CDR3 sequence: CASSRTGTAFGSQPQHF. DNA of the CDR3: TGTGCCAGTAGTAGGACAGGGACAGCATTTGGGAGTCAGCCCCAGCATTTT.

V is TRBV18 and J is TRBJ1-3, with TRBD1 matching over 7 bases. Germline CDR1 reads KGHSH; CDR2 reads LQKENI. After removal of 8 bases from V and 0 bases from J, the junction contained 7 bases not matched to a gene. The CDR3 has 15 residues. This chain's CDR3 is CASTGTAPSGNTIYF. The CDR3 region has the DNA TGTGCCAGCACCGGGACAGCACCCTCTGGAAACACCATATATTTT.

The genes are TRBV5-1 and TRBJ1-1; 9 bases agree with TRBD1. Germline V gene lookup returns CDR1 SGHRS and CDR2 YFSETQ. J was trimmed by 5 bases and V by 6 bases; bases with no gene match: 8. The CDR3 contains 14 residues. The chain's CDR3 is CASMGQGGLTEAFF. CDR3 DNA: TGCGCCAGCATGGGACAGGGAGGGTTGACTGAAGCTTTCTTT. Full variable domain (remainder filled in from reference TRBV5-1 and TRBJ1-1): KAGVTQTPRYLIKTRGQQVTLSCSPISGHRSVSWYQQTPGQGLQFLFEYFSETQRNKGNFPGRFSGRQFSNSRSEMNVSTLELGDSALYLCASMGQGGLTEAFFGQGTRLTVV.

The V call is TRBV7-6, the J call TRBJ2-3; 11 bases fit TRBD2. The J segment lost 0 bases and the V segment lost 5 bases, leaving 16 bases of the junction unmatched. The length of the CDR3 is 20 residues. Per germline, CDR1 SGHVS and CDR2 FNYEAQ. CDR3 sequence (DNA): TGTGCCAGCAGCCCAAGGGCGGTAGCGGGAGGGGTGATTAGCACAGATACGCAGTATTTT. Translating it yields CASSPRAVAGGVISTDTQYF. The variable domain in full, with the rest retrieved from reference TRBV7-6 and TRBJ2-3, is GAGVSQSPRYKVTKRGQDVALRCDPISGHVSLYWYRQALGQGPEFLTYFNYEAQQDKSGLPNDRFSAERPEGSISTLTIQRTEQRDSAMYRCASSPRAVAGGVISTDTQYFGPGTRLTVL.

This chain joins TRBV6-5 and TRBJ1-6; weak D call: TRBD1 (6 bases). The germline V gene has CDR1 MNHEY and CDR2 SVGAGI. This CDR3 has 11 residues. V was cut by 8 bases and J by 10 bases, with 9 bases left in between. The CDR3 loop is CASGGGSPLHF. CDR3 coding DNA: TGTGCCAGCGGGGGGGGCTCACCCCTCCACTTT.

V is TRBV24-1 and J is TRBJ2-7, with 9 nucleotides matching TRBD1. V trimming: 5 bases; J trimming: 5 bases; junction bases outside the gene matches: 6. Germline loops: CDR1 KGHDR, CDR2 SFDVKD. CDR3 size: 14 residues. The CDR3 nucleotides read TGTGCCACCAGTGTAGGACAGGGGCACAACGAGCAGTACTTC. Translation gives CATSVGQGHNEQYF.

The chain couples TRBV5-1 to TRBJ2-7; 10 nucleotides line up with TRBD2. Per the germline V gene, CDR1 is SGHRS and CDR2 is YFSETQ. The CDR3 is 15 amino acids. V lost 0 bases to trimming and J lost 3 bases; unmatched junction nucleotides: 3. Here the CDR3 DNA reads TGCGCCAGCAGCTTGGTGGCTAGCGGGAGCTACGAGCAGTACTTC. It specifies CASSLVASGSYEQYF.